This entry lists 11 T cell receptor beta chains sequenced from one sample in a study of shared clonotypes between healthy human individuals. Sequenced by immunoSEQ multiplex PCR; TCRdb stores in-frame clones only, minus some. This sample yields some 1.5 million clones, of which 98% are seen a single time; approximately 0.44% belongs to the top ten. Sequenced input: naive CD4+ T cells sorted from blood. The subset is: CD45RA+ positively selected. All receptors come from a man under 40 in good health.

This sequence joins TRBV6-6 and TRBJ2-7, with TRBD1 as a possible D gene (5 bases). The germline V and J ends were trimmed by 5 bases and 5 bases, with 16 bases remaining between them. The CDR3 spans 14 residues. In germline, CDR1 is MNHNY, CDR2 SVGAGI (reference sequence). The CDR3 protein is CASSDQGLMNEQYF. CDR3 DNA sequence: TGTGCCAGCAGTGATCAGGGTTTGATGAACGAGCAGTACTTC.

The J gene is TRBJ2-2, the V gene TRBV15; TRBD1 might be the D (6 bases). In germline, CDR1 is LNHNV, CDR2 YYDKDF (reference sequence). Trimming removed 1 base at V and 7 bases at J, with 10 bases between. The CDR3 is 14 residues long. The CDR3 DNA is TGTGCCACCAGCAGAGCACAGGGCATCGGGGAGCTGTTTTTT. The encoded protein is CATSRAQGIGELFF.

The chain couples TRBV2 to TRBJ1-2; D unresolved. The germline V gene encodes CDR1 SNHLY and CDR2 FYNNEI. V lost 2 bases, J lost 5 bases, and 12 bases lay in between. This CDR3 is built from 14 residues. The CDR3, as DNA: TGTGCCAGCAGTGAAAGCCGAAACCCTTATGGCTACACCTTC. It yields the protein CASSESRNPYGYTF. Full variable domain (rest looked up from reference TRBV2 and TRBJ1-2): EPEVTQTPSHQVTQMGQEVILRCVPISNHLYFYWYRQILGQKVEFLVSFYNNEISEKSEIFDDQFSVERPDGSNFTLKIRSTKLEDSAMYFCASSESRNPYGYTFGSGTRLTVV.

The chain recombines TRBV5-6 with TRBJ1-2; D gene uncertain. The CDR3 is made up of 15 amino acids. Trimming left V 1 base short and J 7 bases short, with 17 bases between. Germline V CDR1 and CDR2: SGHDT, YYEEEE. CDR3 nucleotides: TGTGCCAGCAGCTTGTTGCCCGGGATAGGGTCTGGCTACACCTTC. As protein: CASSLLPGIGSGYTF.

This chain links TRBV11-2 with TRBJ2-3, with a possible D match to TRBD2 (5 bases). Trimming stripped 4 bases from V and 2 bases from J, with 16 bases between. The CDR3 length is 16 residues. Germline V CDR1 and CDR2: SGHAT, FQNNGV. CDR3 residues: CASSSRLQRFTDTQYF. The DNA of the CDR3 is TGTGCCAGCAGCTCAAGACTACAGCGGTTCACAGATACGCAGTATTTT. Together with reference TRBV11-2 and TRBJ2-3, the CDR3 gives the full variable domain: EAGVAQSPRYKIIEKRQSVAFWCNPISGHATLYWYQQILGQGPKLLIQFQNNGVVDDSQLPKDRFSAERLKGVDSTLKIQPAKLEDSAVYLCASSSRLQRFTDTQYFGPGTRLTVL.

This chain joins TRBV9 and TRBJ2-1, with 7 nucleotides matching TRBD2. CDR1 and CDR2 (germline): SGDLS, YYNGEE. The CDR3 has 15 amino acids. V lost 3 bases and J lost 3; bases outside the gene matches: 6. The CDR3 is CASSAGLDNYNEQFF. The CDR3 bases are TGTGCCAGCAGCGCAGGACTAGATAACTACAATGAGCAGTTCTTC.

V gene TRBV7-8 combines with J gene TRBJ2-1, with D perhaps matching TRBD2 (5 bases). The germline gives CDR1 SGHVS, CDR2 FQNEAQ. The CDR3 runs to 12 residues. Trimming left V 2 bases short and J 10 bases short, with 9 bases between. The CDR3 is CASSLITGEQFF. CDR3 DNA: TGTGCCAGCAGCTTAATCACGGGAGAGCAGTTCTTC.

This chain uses TRBV18 with TRBJ1-4; D not certain. Trimming left V 3 bases short and J 0 bases short, with 11 bases between. Per the germline V gene, CDR1 is KGHSH and CDR2 is LQKENI. The CDR3 has 16 amino acids. CDR3 sequence reads: CASSPGQPATNEKLFF. The CDR3, as DNA: TGTGCCAGCTCACCGGGCCAGCCAGCAACTAATGAAAAACTGTTTTTT.

The rearrangement uses TRBV7-9 and TRBJ2-1; D tentatively fits TRBD1 or TRBD2 (5 bases each). V lost 3 bases to trimming and J lost 0 bases, with 15 bases between them. The CDR3 spans 17 residues. The V gene's germline CDR1 is SEHNR and CDR2 FQNEAQ (reference sequence). CDR3 loop: CASSLGTPRGSYNEQFF. The CDR3 DNA follows: TGTGCCAGCAGCTTGGGGACCCCGAGGGGCTCCTACAATGAGCAGTTCTTC.

This chain uses TRBV19 with TRBJ1-2, with D maybe TRBD1 (5 bases). The ends were cut back, 3 bases at V and 4 bases at J, with 12 bases in the middle. The germline CDR1 and CDR2 sequences are LNHDA and SQIVND (reference sequence). The CDR3 consists of 14 residues. Written as DNA, the CDR3 is TGTGCCAGTAGTATCGGGCAGGGCAGCTATGGCTACACCTTC. Encoded protein: CASSIGQGSYGYTF.

This clone came up once. J is TRBJ2-3 and V is TRBV18; a possible D gene is TRBD2 (6 bases). The V end was cut by 2 bases, the J end by 1 base, with 10 bases between. This CDR3 comprises 15 residues. Per germline, CDR1 KGHSH and CDR2 LQKENI. CDR3 protein: CASSPYGGGTDTQYF. In DNA form, the CDR3 reads TGTGCCAGCTCACCATACGGAGGGGGCACAGATACGCAGTATTTT.